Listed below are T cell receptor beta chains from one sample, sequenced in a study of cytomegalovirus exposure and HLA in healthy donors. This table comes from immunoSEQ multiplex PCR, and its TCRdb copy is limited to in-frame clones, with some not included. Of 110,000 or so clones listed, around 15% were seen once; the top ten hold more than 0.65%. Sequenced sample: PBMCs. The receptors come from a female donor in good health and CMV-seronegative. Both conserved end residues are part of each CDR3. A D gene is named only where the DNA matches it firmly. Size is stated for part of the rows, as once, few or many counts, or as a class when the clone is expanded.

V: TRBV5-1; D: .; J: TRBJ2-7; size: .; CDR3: CASRDTGRKQYF; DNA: TGCGCCAGCAGAGATACAGGGCGTAAGCAGTACTTC
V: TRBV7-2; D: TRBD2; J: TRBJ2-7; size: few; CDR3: CASSLTSESYEQYF; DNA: TGTGCCAGCAGCCTAACTAGCGAGTCCTACGAGCAGTACTTC
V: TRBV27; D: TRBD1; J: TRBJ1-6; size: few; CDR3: CASSSGQIYNSPLHF; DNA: TGTGCCAGCTCCTCGGGACAGATTTATAATTCACCCCTCCACTTT
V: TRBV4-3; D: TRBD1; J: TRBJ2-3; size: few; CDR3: CASSPRDSGTDTQYF; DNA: TGCGCCAGCAGCCCAAGGGACAGCGGCACAGATACGCAGTATTTT
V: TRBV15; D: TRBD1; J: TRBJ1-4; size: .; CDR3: CATNGMADRGFGAREKLFF; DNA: TGTGCCACGAACGGGATGGCCGACAGGGGTTTCGGAGCTAGGGAAAAACTGTTTTTT
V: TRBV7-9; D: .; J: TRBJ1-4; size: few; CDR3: CASSLALGFGGQEKLFF; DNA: TGTGCCAGCAGCTTAGCCTTAGGGTTCGGGGGGCAAGAAAAACTGTTTTTT
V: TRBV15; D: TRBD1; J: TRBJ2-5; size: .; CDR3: CATSRGRTGLAKETQYF; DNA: TGTGCCACCAGCAGAGGACGGACAGGGTTGGCGAAAGAGACCCAGTACTTC
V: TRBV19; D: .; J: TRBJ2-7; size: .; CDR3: CASSPGSPNPYEQYF; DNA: TGTGCCAGTAGTCCCGGGAGCCCGAATCCCTACGAGCAGTACTTC
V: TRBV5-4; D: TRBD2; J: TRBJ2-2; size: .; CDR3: CASSSGLAGLNTGELFF; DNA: TGTGCCAGCAGCTCCGGACTAGCGGGACTAAACACCGGGGAGCTGTTTTTT
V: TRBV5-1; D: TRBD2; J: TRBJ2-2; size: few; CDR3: CASSLPSGNTGELFF; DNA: TGCGCCAGCAGCTTGCCTAGCGGGAACACCGGGGAGCTGTTTTTT
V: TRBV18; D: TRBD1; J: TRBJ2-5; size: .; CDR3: CASSRRDRGETQYF; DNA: TGTGCCAGCTCACGGCGGGACAGGGGAGAGACCCAGTACTTC
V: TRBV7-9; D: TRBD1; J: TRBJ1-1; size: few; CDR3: CASSFDRGTTEAFF; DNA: TGTGCCAGCAGCTTCGACAGGGGGACCACTGAAGCTTTCTTT
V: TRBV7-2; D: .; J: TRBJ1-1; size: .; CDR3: CASSTGTNRMNTEAFF; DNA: TGTGCCAGCAGCACCGGGACAAACCGAATGAACACTGAAGCTTTCTTT
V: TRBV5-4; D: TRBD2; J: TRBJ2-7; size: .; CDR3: CASSYWTSGDEQYF; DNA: TGTGCCAGCAGCTATTGGACTAGCGGGGACGAGCAGTACTTC
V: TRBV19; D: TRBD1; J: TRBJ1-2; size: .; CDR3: CASSIPQNRGGYTF; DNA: TGTGCCAGTAGTATCCCTCAAAACAGGGGAGGCTACACCTTC
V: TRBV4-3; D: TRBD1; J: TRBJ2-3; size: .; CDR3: CASSQSGQGRTDTQYF; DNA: TGCGCCAGCAGCCAATCCGGACAGGGTCGCACAGATACGCAGTATTTT
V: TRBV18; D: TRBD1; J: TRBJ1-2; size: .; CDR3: CASLGTGTRGYTF; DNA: TGTGCCAGTCTCGGGACAGGGACTCGAGGCTACACCTTC
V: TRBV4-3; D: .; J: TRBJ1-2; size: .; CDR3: CASSQDQTDYGYTF; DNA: TGCGCCAGCAGCCAAGATCAGACTGATTATGGCTACACCTTC
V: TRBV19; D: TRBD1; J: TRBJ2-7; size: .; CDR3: CASSPRDRGPLEQYF; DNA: TGTGCCAGTAGTCCTCGGGACAGGGGCCCTCTTGAGCAGTACTTC
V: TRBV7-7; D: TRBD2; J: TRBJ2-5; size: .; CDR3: CASSPRLAGYQETQYF; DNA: TGTGCTAGCAGCCCCCGACTAGCGGGGTACCAAGAGACCCAGTACTTC
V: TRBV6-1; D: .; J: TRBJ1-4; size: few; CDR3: CASSGAGHEKLFF; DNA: TGTGCCAGCAGTGGAGCGGGCCATGAAAAACTGTTTTTT
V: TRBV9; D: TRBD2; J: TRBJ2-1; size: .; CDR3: CASSVAGLGPNEQFF; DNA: TGTGCCAGCAGCGTAGCCGGACTAGGCCCCAATGAGCAGTTCTTC
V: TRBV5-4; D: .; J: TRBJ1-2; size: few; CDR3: CASSFPQGYGYTF; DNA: TGTGCCAGCAGCTTTCCACAGGGTTATGGCTACACCTTC
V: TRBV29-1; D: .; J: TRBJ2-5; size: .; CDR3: CSVGSLQETQYF; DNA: TGCAGCGTTGGTTCCTTACAAGAGACCCAGTACTTC
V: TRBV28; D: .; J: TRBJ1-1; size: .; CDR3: CASSLLRGSGNTEAFF; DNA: TGTGCCAGCAGTTTATTGAGGGGGTCGGGGAACACTGAAGCTTTCTTT